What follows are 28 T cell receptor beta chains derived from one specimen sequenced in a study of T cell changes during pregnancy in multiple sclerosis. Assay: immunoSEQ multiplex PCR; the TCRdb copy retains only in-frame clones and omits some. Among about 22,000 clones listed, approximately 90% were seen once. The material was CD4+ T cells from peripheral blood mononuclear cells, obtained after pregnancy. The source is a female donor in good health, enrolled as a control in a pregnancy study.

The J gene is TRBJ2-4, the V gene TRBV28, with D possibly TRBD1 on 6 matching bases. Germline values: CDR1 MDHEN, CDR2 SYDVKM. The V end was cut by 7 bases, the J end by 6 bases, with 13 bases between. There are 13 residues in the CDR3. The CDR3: CASNRKDRNIQYF. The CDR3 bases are TGTGCCAGCAACAGAAAGGACAGAAACATTCAGTACTTC.

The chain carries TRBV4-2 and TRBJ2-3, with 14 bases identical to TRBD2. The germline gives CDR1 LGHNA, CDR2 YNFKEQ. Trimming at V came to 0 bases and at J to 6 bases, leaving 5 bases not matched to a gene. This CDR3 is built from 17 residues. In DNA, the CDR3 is TGTGCCAGCAGCCAAGATCCGACTAGCGGGGGGGGCGATACGCAGTATTTT. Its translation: CASSQDPTSGGGDTQYF.

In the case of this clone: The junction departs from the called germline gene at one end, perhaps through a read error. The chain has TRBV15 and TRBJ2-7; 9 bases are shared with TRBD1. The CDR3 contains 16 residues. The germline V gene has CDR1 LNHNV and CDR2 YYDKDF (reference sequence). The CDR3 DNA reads TGTGCCACCAGCAGAGATAAGGGACAGGGCTCCCACGAGCAGTACTTC. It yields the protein CATSRDKGQGSHEQYF.

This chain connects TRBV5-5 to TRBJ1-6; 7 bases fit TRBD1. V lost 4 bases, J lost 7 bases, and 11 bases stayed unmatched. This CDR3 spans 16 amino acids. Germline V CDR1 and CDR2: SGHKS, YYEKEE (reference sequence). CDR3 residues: CASSQGQPKSNSPLHF. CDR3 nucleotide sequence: TGTGCCAGCAGCCAGGGACAGCCCAAAAGCAATTCACCCCTCCACTTT.

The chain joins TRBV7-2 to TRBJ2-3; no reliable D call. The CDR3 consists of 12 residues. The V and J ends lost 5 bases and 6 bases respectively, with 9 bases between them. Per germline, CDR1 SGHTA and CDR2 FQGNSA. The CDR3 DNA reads TGTGCCAGCAGCGTCCTGCGTGATACGCAGTATTTT. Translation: CASSVLRDTQYF.

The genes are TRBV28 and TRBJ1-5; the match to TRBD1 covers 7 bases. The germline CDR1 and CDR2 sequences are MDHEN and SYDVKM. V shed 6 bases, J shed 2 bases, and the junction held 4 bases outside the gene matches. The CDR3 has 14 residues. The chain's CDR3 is CASSLTGRNQPQHF. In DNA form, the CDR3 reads TGTGCCAGCAGCCTGACAGGGCGCAATCAGCCCCAGCATTTT.

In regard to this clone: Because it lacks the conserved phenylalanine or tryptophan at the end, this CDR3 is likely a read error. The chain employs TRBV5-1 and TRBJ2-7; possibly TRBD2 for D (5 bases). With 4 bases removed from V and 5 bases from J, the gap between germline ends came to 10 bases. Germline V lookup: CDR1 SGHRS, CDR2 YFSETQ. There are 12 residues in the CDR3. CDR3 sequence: CASSVERNEQYL. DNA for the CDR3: TGCGCCAGCAGCGTGGAGCGGAACGAGCAGTACCTC.

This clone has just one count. This CDR3 reads CASSLSYTDTQYF. CDR3 sequence (DNA): TGTGCCAGCAGCTTATCCTACACAGATACGCAGTATTTT. The chain combines TRBV7-3 with TRBJ2-3; D unresolved. The germline V gene has CDR1 SGHTA and CDR2 FQGTGA. The length of the CDR3 is 13 residues. The V and J ends lost 2 bases and 2 bases respectively, with 5 bases between them.

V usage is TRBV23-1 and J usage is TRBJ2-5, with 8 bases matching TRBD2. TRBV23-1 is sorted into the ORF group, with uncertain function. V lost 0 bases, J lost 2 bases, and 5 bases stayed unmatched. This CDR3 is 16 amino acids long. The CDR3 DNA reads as TGCGCCAGCAGTCAATCAGGGCGGGGGGCACAAGAGACCCAGTACTTC. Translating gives CASSQSGRGAQETQYF.

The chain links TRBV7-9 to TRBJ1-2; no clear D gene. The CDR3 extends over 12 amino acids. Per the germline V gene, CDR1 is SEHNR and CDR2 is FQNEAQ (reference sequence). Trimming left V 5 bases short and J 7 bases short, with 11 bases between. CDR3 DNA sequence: TGTGCCAGCAGCCCTAGCTCGGGTGGCTACACCTTC. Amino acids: CASSPSSGGYTF.

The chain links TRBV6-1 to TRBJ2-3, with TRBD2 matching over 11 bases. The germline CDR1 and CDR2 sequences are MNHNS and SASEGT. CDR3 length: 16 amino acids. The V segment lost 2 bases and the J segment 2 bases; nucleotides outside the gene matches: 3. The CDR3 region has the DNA TGTGCCAGCAGTGAACTTAGCGGGGGGGCCACAGATACGCAGTATTTT. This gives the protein CASSELSGGATDTQYF.

This CDR3 reads CASSQDLRGEGEKLFF. The CDR3 DNA is TGTGCCAGCAGCCAAGATCTCAGGGGCGAAGGTGAAAAACTGTTTTTT. The rearrangement links TRBV4-2 to TRBJ1-4; the D gene is possibly TRBD1 (6 bases). The CDR3 contains 16 residues. Germline loops: CDR1 LGHNA, CDR2 YNFKEQ. Trimming pared 0 bases from V and 7 bases from J, leaving 15 bases between.

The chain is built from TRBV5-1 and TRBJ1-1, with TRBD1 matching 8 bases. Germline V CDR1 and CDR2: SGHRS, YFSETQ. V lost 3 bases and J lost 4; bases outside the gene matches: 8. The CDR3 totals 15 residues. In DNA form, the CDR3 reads TGCGCCAGCAGCTCCGCAGGGGGCGAGGGCACTGAAGCTTTCTTT. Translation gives CASSSAGGEGTEAFF.

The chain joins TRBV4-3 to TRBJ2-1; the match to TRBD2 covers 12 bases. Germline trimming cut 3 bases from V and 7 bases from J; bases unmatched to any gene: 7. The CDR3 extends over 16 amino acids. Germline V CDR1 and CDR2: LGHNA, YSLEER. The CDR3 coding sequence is TGCGCCAGCAGCCACGGCAGGACTAGCGGGAAAAATGAGCAGTTCTTC. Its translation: CASSHGRTSGKNEQFF.

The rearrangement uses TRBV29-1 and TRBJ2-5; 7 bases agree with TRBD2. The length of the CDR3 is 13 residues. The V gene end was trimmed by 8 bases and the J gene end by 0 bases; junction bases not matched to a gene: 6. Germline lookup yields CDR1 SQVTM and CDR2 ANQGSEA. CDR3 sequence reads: CSPSGLNQETQYF. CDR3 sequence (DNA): TGCAGCCCCTCGGGACTAAACCAAGAGACCCAGTACTTC.

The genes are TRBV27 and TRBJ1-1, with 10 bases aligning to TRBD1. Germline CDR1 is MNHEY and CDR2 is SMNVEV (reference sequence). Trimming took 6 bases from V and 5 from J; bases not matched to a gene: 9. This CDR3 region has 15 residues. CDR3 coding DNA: TGTGCCAGCAGCTCCGGGGACAGGGGTTGGACTGAAGCTTTCTTT. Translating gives CASSSGDRGWTEAFF.

As DNA, the CDR3 is TGTGCCAGCAGCCCGACGGGGAATGGCTACACCTTC. Protein product: CASSPTGNGYTF. The chain employs TRBV7-9 and TRBJ1-2, with D unclear. The CDR3 consists of 12 residues. The ends were cut back, 5 bases at V and 6 bases at J, with 10 bases in the middle. Germline V gene lookup returns CDR1 SEHNR and CDR2 FQNEAQ (reference sequence).

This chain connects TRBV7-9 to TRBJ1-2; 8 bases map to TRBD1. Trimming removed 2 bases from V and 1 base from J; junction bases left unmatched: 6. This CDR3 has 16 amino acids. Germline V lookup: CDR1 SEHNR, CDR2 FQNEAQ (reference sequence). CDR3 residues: CASSLQGAWSNYGYTF. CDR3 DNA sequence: TGTGCCAGCAGCTTACAGGGGGCCTGGAGTAACTATGGCTACACCTTC.

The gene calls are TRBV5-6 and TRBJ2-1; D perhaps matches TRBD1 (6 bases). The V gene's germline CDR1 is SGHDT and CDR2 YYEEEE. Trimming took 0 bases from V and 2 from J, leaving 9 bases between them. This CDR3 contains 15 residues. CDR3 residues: CASSLVRDTYNEQFF. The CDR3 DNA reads TGTGCCAGCAGCTTGGTCCGGGACACCTACAATGAGCAGTTCTTC.

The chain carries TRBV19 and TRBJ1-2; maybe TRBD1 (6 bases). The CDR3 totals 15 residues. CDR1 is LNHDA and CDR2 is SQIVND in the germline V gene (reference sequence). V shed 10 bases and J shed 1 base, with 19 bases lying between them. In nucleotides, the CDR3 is TGTGCCATACGATACACGGGGACAAATAACTATGGCTACACCTTC. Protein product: CAIRYTGTNNYGYTF. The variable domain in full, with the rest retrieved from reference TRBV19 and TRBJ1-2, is DGGITQSPKYLFRKEGQNVTLSCEQNLNHDAMYWYRQDPGQGLRLIYYSQIVNDFQKGDIAEGYSVSREKKESFPLTVTSAQKNPTAFYLCAIRYTGTNNYGYTFGSGTRLTVV.

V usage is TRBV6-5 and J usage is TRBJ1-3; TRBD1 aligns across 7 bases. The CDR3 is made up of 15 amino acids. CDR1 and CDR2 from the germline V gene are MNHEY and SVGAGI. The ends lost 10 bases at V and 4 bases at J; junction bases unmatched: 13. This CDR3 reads CATSLADRFGNTIYF. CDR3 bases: TGTGCCACTTCTCTCGCGGACAGGTTCGGAAACACCATATATTTT.

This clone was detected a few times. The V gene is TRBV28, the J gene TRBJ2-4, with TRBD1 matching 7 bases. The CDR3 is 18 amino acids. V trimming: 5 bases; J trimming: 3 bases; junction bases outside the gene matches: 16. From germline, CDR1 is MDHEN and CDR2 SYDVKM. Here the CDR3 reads CASSPIIIPQGRKNIQYF. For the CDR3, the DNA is TGTGCCAGCAGTCCAATCATAATCCCACAGGGGCGCAAAAACATTCAGTACTTC.

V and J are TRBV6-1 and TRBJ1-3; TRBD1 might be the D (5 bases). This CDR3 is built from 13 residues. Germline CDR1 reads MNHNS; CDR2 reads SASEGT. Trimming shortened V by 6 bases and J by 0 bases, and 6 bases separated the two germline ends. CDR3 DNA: TGTGCCAGCAGCACAGGCTCTGGAAACACCATATATTTT. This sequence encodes CASSTGSGNTIYF.

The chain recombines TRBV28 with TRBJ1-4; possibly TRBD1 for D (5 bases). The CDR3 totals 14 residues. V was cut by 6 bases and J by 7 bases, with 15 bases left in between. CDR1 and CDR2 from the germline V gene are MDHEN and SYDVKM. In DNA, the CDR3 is TGTGCCAGCAGCAGGGCTATGACAAGTGAAAAACTGTTTTTT. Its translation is CASSRAMTSEKLFF.

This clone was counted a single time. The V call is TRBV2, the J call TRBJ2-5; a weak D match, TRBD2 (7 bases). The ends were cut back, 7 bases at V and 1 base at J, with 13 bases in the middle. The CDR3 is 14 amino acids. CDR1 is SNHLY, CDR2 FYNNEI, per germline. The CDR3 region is CASKRRGAQETQYF. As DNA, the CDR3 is TGTGCCAGCAAGCGACGGGGGGCCCAAGAGACCCAGTACTTC.

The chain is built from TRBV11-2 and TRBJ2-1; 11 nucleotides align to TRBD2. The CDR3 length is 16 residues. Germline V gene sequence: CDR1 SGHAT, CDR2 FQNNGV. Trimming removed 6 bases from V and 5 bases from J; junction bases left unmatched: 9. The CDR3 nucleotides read TGTGCCAGCAGACCAACTAGCGGGAGTAGCCACAATGAGCAGTTCTTC. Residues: CASRPTSGSSHNEQFF.

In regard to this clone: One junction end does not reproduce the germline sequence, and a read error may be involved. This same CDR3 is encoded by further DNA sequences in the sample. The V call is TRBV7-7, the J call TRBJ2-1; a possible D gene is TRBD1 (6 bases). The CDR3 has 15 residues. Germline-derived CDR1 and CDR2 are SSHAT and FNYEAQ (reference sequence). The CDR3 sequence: CASSLTGSSYNEQFF. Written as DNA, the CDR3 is TGTGCTAGCAGTCTTACAGGGAGCTCCTACAATGAGCAGTTCTTC. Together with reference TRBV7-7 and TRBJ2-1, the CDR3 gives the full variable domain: GAGVSQSPRYKVTKRGQDVTLRCDPISSHATLYWYQQALGQGPEFLTYFNYEAQPDKSGLPSDRFSAERPEGSISTLTIQRTEQRDSAMYRCASSLTGSSYNEQFFGPGTRLTVL.

The CDR3 spells CASSFLDRSLRAFF. CDR3 nucleotides: TGTGCCAGCAGCTTCCTTGACAGGAGCCTGAGGGCTTTCTTT. The chain recombines TRBV11-2 with TRBJ1-1; D is possibly TRBD1 (6 bases). The germline V gene has CDR1 SGHAT and CDR2 FQNNGV. V lost 3 bases and J 11 bases, leaving 19 bases between the germline ends. The CDR3 is 14 amino acids.